This paragraph reports one TCR beta chain. This sample is drawn from a study of control samples from healthy donors and cancer patients. The CDR3 contains 12 residues. V was pared by 3 bases and J by 7 bases, with 6 bases between. CDR1 and CDR2 from the germline V gene are MGHDK and SYGVNS. Clones were read by immunoSEQ multiplex PCR, and TCRdb kept only the in-frame ones, dropping some. The profile covers 120,000 to 150,000 clones, with about 89% appearing a single time and around 4.6% taken by the ten largest. The clonotype comes from a man aged 25-45 years in good health. The chain joins TRBV25-1 to TRBJ1-4; D might be TRBD1 (5 bases). The specimen was blood. CDR3 nucleotide sequence: TGTGCCAGCAGTGACAGGGTTGAAAAACTGTTTTTT. Translation gives CASSDRVEKLFF.